The rows below give T cell receptor beta chains drawn from one sample of a study of T cell responses to AZD1222 COVID-19 vaccine. The method was immunoSEQ multiplex PCR; TCRdb's version includes in-frame clones alone and lacks a portion of them. The table shows around 70,000 clones, with roughly 87% occurring only once. Here the sequenced sample was peripheral blood, taken 28 days after the second AZD1222 dose. The receptor source for this set is an adult who received the AZD1222 COVID-19 vaccine. Both conserved end residues are part of each CDR3. Each record gives: V gene, D gene, J gene, clone size, CDR3 DNA, CDR3 protein. D genes are given only for firm matches. Size is omitted from some rows. Given values are once, few, many or a class for expanded clones.

TRBV6-5	NA	TRBJ2-7	few	TGTGCCAGCAGAAAACCGACAGGAGCCTACGAGCAGTACTTC	CASRKPTGAYEQYF
TRBV2	TRBD2	TRBJ2-2	NA	TGTGCCAGCCTCCTAGCGGGAGACCCGAACACCGGGGAGCTGTTTTTT	CASLLAGDPNTGELFF
TRBV3-1/TRBV3-2	TRBD1	TRBJ1-3	NA	TGTGCCAGCAGCCCGACAGGGACTGGAAACACCATATATTTT	CASSPTGTGNTIYF
TRBV2	NA	TRBJ2-7	NA	TGTGCCAGCACTAACTCCCCTACCTACGAGCAGTACTTC	CASTNSPTYEQYF
TRBV4-1	NA	TRBJ2-1	NA	TGCGCCAGCAGCCAAGATCGGATACGGCCCTACAATGAGCAGTTCTTC	CASSQDRIRPYNEQFF
TRBV19	TRBD1	TRBJ2-7	NA	TGTGCCAGTAGTCCTAGACAGGGGGTATACGAGCAGTACTTC	CASSPRQGVYEQYF
TRBV9	NA	TRBJ1-6	NA	TGTGCCAGCAGCGTAGAGTCCAATTCACCCCTCCACTTT	CASSVESNSPLHF
TRBV19	NA	TRBJ2-2	NA	TGTGCCAGTAGTGGGGGCGTAAGAAACACCGGGGAGCTGTTTTTT	CASSGGVRNTGELFF
TRBV19	TRBD1	TRBJ1-3	NA	TGTGCCAGTAACGGCGACAGGGCGGGTGGAAACACCATATATTTT	CASNGDRAGGNTIYF
TRBV6-6	NA	TRBJ1-1	NA	TGTGCCAGCAGTTACGTCCCGGGGGACACCAACACTGAAGCTTTCTTT	CASSYVPGDTNTEAFF
TRBV13	NA	TRBJ1-1	once	TGTGCCAGCAGCTTAGCGCGGGACACAGGAGGAATAGCCACTGAAGCTTTCTTT	CASSLARDTGGIATEAFF
TRBV6-1	NA	TRBJ1-1	NA	TGTGCCAGCAGTGAGAGGGGTTGGACTGAAGCTTTCTTT	CASSERGWTEAFF
TRBV6-2/TRBV6-3	NA	TRBJ1-2	NA	TGTGCCAGCAGTTACTCCGGCTATGGCTACACCTTC	CASSYSGYGYTF
TRBV6-2/TRBV6-3	TRBD1	TRBJ1-5	NA	TGTGCCAGCAGTCAAGACAGGGTAAGGCAGCCCCAGCATTTT	CASSQDRVRQPQHF
TRBV11-2	NA	TRBJ1-1	NA	TGTGCCAGCAGCTTGGTACGGAACACTGAAGCTTTCTTT	CASSLVRNTEAFF
TRBV29-1	NA	TRBJ2-2	few	TGCAGCGTTCGGGGTCTGGATACGAACACCGGGGAGCTGTTTTTT	CSVRGLDTNTGELFF
TRBV2	TRBD1	TRBJ2-7	NA	TGTGCCAGCAGTGATTGGACAGGGTCAGGCTACGAGCAGTACTTC	CASSDWTGSGYEQYF
TRBV20-1	NA	TRBJ1-1	NA	TGCAGTGCCCCAAGTCCGTCGGCGGCTTTCTTT	CSAPSPSAAFF
TRBV5-1	NA	TRBJ1-6	NA	TGCGCCAGCAGCTTGGAGGGAAGCTCCTATAATTCACCCCTCCACTTT	CASSLEGSSYNSPLHF
TRBV7-8	TRBD1	TRBJ1-1	NA	TGTGCCAGCGGGACAGGGGTTGACACTGAAGCTTTCTTT	CASGTGVDTEAFF
TRBV18	TRBD1	TRBJ1-4	NA	TGTGCCAGCTCATCACTTCAGGGGACAGTTGAAAAACTGTTTTTT	CASSSLQGTVEKLFF
TRBV6-6	TRBD1	TRBJ1-5	NA	TGTGCCAGCAGTTACGGGACAGGGGCGGGCCAGCCCCAGCATTTT	CASSYGTGAGQPQHF
TRBV5-6	NA	TRBJ1-2	once	TGTGCCAGCAGCTTCGGCAGGAGCTATGGCTACACCTTC	CASSFGRSYGYTF
TRBV28	TRBD2	TRBJ2-1	NA	TGTGCCAGCAGTCCAGCGGGAGCAGGGGACAATGAGCAGTTCTTC	CASSPAGAGDNEQFF
TRBV18	NA	TRBJ1-2	NA	TGTGCCAGCTCACCAGGCGCGTCAAACTATGGCTACACCTTC	CASSPGASNYGYTF
TRBV9	NA	TRBJ1-6	NA	TGTGCCAGCAGCTCTCGAGACCGCTCCTATCGTAATTCACCCCTCCACTTT	CASSSRDRSYRNSPLHF
TRBV7-2	NA	TRBJ1-5	NA	TGTGCCAGCAGCTTAGGAGGGAATTGGGGCAATCAGCCCCAGCATTTT	CASSLGGNWGNQPQHF
TRBV6-5	NA	TRBJ1-1	NA	TGTGCCAGCAGTTACTCTGCGAGGGGGAACACTGAAGCTTTCTTT	CASSYSARGNTEAFF
TRBV4-1	NA	TRBJ2-1	few	TGCGCCAGCAGCCAAGAAAGCGGCCTAGCGAGTTACAATGAGCAGTTCTTC	CASSQESGLASYNEQFF
TRBV5-1	NA	TRBJ2-2	NA	TGCGCCAGCAGCCAGAATGTAGCTGGAGGGAGCTACACCGGGGAGCTGTTTTTT	CASSQNVAGGSYTGELFF
TRBV11-3	NA	TRBJ1-3	medium-sized	TGTGCCAGCAGCTTAGAAGAGGAAGGAAACACCATATATTTT	CASSLEEEGNTIYF
TRBV3-1/TRBV3-2	NA	TRBJ1-5	NA	TGTGCCAGCAGCCAAGGTGGGGGGGTTGGGGCCAATCAGCCCCAGCATTTT	CASSQGGGVGANQPQHF
TRBV7-9	NA	TRBJ1-2	once	TGTGCCAGCAGCTTAGCGCTAGGGGGAGTAGTGTATGGCTACACCTTC	CASSLALGGVVYGYTF
TRBV14	NA	TRBJ2-1	NA	TGTGCCAGCAGCGACAGATTGGGTATTTACAATGAGCAGTTCTTC	CASSDRLGIYNEQFF
TRBV15	TRBD1	TRBJ2-2	few	TGTGCCACCAGCAGAGGCCGAGGACAGGGGAACACCGGGGAGCTGTTTTTT	CATSRGRGQGNTGELFF